The 22 T cell receptor beta chains below were found in one sample sequenced in a study of T cell repertoires in cytomegalovirus infection (dated by TCRdb to about 2019). What these receptors recognize is not known. Reading the label with the study, this specimen's treatment or condition is: in vitro stimulation with specific CMV peptide epitopes to enrich CMV-specific T cells. Sequencer: Illumina HiSeq 1500. TCRdb reprocessed the public reads (quality trimming at Q25 with fastp, clone calling with MiXCR) and kept in-frame beta chains. Merged by CDR3 protein, the rows form single entries marked with the most common genes and DNA. This sample holds about 770,000 distinct CDR3 sequences; almost 30% were observed only once. About 12% of the sample comes from the top ten. Sequenced here: cultured CD8+ T cells from PBMCs, sampled from culture after CMV antigen stimulation. The receptor set was obtained from a human donor in good health (CMV status not recorded). Some clones in this sample may be carry-over from other donors' samples.

The chain couples TRBV27 to TRBJ1-1; tentatively, D is TRBD1 (5 bases). The germline gives CDR1 MNHEY, CDR2 SMNVEV (reference sequence). Trimming shortened V by 10 bases and J by 6 bases, and 18 bases separated the two germline ends. This CDR3 region has 13 residues. CDR3 amino acids: CATFKWGLAEAFF. CDR3 sequence (DNA): TGTGCCACGTTCAAATGGGGGTTAGCTGAAGCTTTCTTT.

The chain uses TRBV29-1 and TRBJ2-7, with unresolved D. The CDR3 consists of 12 residues. Germline V gene data show CDR1 as SQVTM and CDR2 as ANQGSEA. Trimming took 7 bases from V and 4 from J, leaving 14 bases between them. The CDR3, as DNA: TGCAGCGCATGCGATACAGAATACGAGCAGTACTTC. Its protein product is CSACDTEYEQYF.

The chain recombines TRBV7-9 with TRBJ2-3, with 11 positions matching TRBD2. The germline CDR1 and CDR2 sequences are SEHNR and FQNEAQ (reference sequence). The CDR3 consists of 16 residues. J gave up 9 bases and V 5 bases, and 13 bases lay outside the gene matches. CDR3 in amino acids: CASSATSGASLETQYF. In DNA form, the CDR3 reads TGTGCCAGCAGCGCGACTAGCGGGGCCTCCTTAGAGACGCAGTATTTT.

V is TRBV6-8 and J is TRBJ2-6, with D unresolved. Looked up from germline, CDR1 is MNHGY and CDR2 is SAAAGT. The CDR3 runs to 15 residues. V was cut by 7 bases and J by 0 bases, with 10 bases left in between. The CDR3 region is CASTLAASGANVLTF. Here the CDR3 DNA reads TGTGCCAGCACCTTGGCAGCCTCTGGGGCCAACGTCCTGACTTTC.

The rearrangement uses TRBV5-4 and TRBJ2-1, with a weak D call TRBD1 (6 bases). Trimming removed 0 bases at V and 3 bases at J, with 7 bases between. Germline CDR1 reads SGHNT; CDR2 reads YYREEE (reference sequence). The CDR3 spans 14 residues. The DNA for the CDR3 is TGTGCCAGCAGCTTGGGGGACAACTACAATGAGCAGTTCTTC. Protein product: CASSLGDNYNEQFF. The variable domain in full, with the rest retrieved from reference TRBV5-4 and TRBJ2-1, is ETGVTQSPTHLIKTRGQQVTLRCSSQSGHNTVSWYQQALGQGPQFIFQYYREEENGRGNFPPRFSGLQFPNYSSELNVNALELDDSALYLCASSLGDNYNEQFFGPGTRLTVL.

This clonotype was counted a few times. The rearrangement uses TRBV19 and TRBJ2-2; D remains unclear. The germline V gene has CDR1 LNHDA and CDR2 SQIVND (reference sequence). The V and J ends lost 8 bases and 1 base respectively, with 23 bases between them. This CDR3 has 18 amino acids. DNA of the CDR3: TGTGCCAGTGCCCCGGACGGGTTACTACTAAGGAACACCGGGGAGCTGTTTTTT. Its protein product is CASAPDGLLLRNTGELFF. The variable domain in full, with the rest retrieved from reference TRBV19 and TRBJ2-2, is DGGITQSPKYLFRKEGQNVTLSCEQNLNHDAMYWYRQDPGQGLRLIYYSQIVNDFQKGDIAEGYSVSREKKESFPLTVTSAQKNPTAFYLCASAPDGLLLRNTGELFFGEGSRLTVL.

The V call is TRBV27, the J call TRBJ1-1; D gene ambiguous. Germline V gene lookup returns CDR1 MNHEY and CDR2 SMNVEV (reference sequence). This CDR3 is built from 14 residues. The V and J ends lost 0 bases and 2 bases respectively, with 7 bases between them. As DNA, the CDR3 is TGTGCCAGCAGTTTATCTACGGATAACACTGAAGCTTTCTTT. Its protein product is CASSLSTDNTEAFF.

This clonotype was detected only a few times. The CDR3 DNA is TGCAGTGCTAGAGATGCCCTCTCCTACAATGAGCAGTTCTTC. Encoded protein: CSARDALSYNEQFF. The J gene is TRBJ2-1, the V gene TRBV20-1; D unclear. V lost 0 bases and J 0 bases, leaving 6 bases between the germline ends. The CDR3 is 14 amino acids. Germline CDR1 and CDR2: DFQATT and SNEGSKA (reference sequence).

The chain combines TRBV5-5 with TRBJ1-4, with 7 bases matching TRBD1. Germline lookup yields CDR1 SGHKS and CDR2 YYEKEE (reference sequence). The trim removed 0 bases at V and 4 bases at J, leaving 3 bases unmatched. The CDR3 has 15 residues. CDR3 in amino acids: CASSLGRGDNEKLFF. CDR3 bases: TGTGCCAGCAGCTTGGGCAGGGGGGATAATGAAAAACTGTTTTTT.

The chain uses TRBV7-9 and TRBJ2-1; D is unclear. V gave up 0 bases and J gave up 8 bases, with 14 bases separating them. Germline V gene data show CDR1 as SEHNR and CDR2 as FQNEAQ (reference sequence). The CDR3 contains 15 residues. The CDR3 region has the DNA TGTGCCAGCAGCTTAGCTGAAACGATGGTTGATGAGCAGTTCTTC. Translating it yields CASSLAETMVDEQFF.

V is TRBV27 and J is TRBJ1-6; 9 nucleotides agree with TRBD1. This CDR3 has 15 residues. Germline V gives CDR1 MNHEY, CDR2 SMNVEV (reference sequence). The ends lost 6 bases at V and 6 bases at J; junction bases unmatched: 6. CDR3 residues: CASRTSGQGNSPLHF. For the CDR3, the DNA is TGTGCCAGCAGAACTTCGGGACAGGGTAATTCACCCCTCCACTTT.

The chain has TRBV2 and TRBJ2-7, with 8 positions matching TRBD1. The CDR3 is 15 amino acids. CDR1 SNHLY and CDR2 FYNNEI come from the germline V gene. The J segment lost 0 bases and the V segment lost 6 bases, leaving 7 bases of the junction unmatched. The CDR3 region is CASSWTGISSYEQYV. The CDR3 DNA reads TGTGCCAGCAGCTGGACAGGGATAAGCTCCTACGAGCAGTACGTC.

This chain links TRBV27 with TRBJ1-2, with D maybe TRBD1 (6 bases). Germline loops: CDR1 MNHEY, CDR2 SMNVEV (reference sequence). Trimming left V 6 bases short and J 7 bases short, with 18 bases between. This CDR3 contains 14 residues. CDR3 DNA sequence: TGTGCCAGCAGGCGGGACAATCACCTAGGTGGCTACACCTTC. This gives the protein CASRRDNHLGGYTF.

This clonotype was counted between two and nine times. V gene TRBV6-2 or TRBV6-3 combines with J gene TRBJ1-3; tentatively, D is TRBD1 (5 bases). The CDR3 is 13 amino acids. Germline CDR1 reads MNHEY; CDR2 reads SVGEGT. Trimming shortened V by 8 bases and J by 0 bases, and 8 bases separated the two germline ends. The CDR3 region has the DNA TGTGCCAGCTGGAGGGGCTCTGGAAACACCATATATTTT. Amino acids: CASWRGSGNTIYF.

This clonotype was recorded a few times. The chain employs TRBV28 and TRBJ2-3, with D unclear. The CDR3 covers 14 residues. V lost 6 bases to trimming and J lost 2 bases, with 12 bases between them. In germline, CDR1 is MDHEN, CDR2 SYDVKM. DNA of the CDR3: TGTGCCAGCAGCCCAAGACACGACACAGATACGCAGTATTTT. This translates into CASSPRHDTDTQYF.

This clonotype was observed many times. The genes are TRBV7-9 and TRBJ1-4, with a weak D call TRBD1 (5 bases). V lost 5 bases to trimming and J lost 6 bases, with 10 bases between them. Germline CDR1 reads SEHNR; CDR2 reads FQNEAQ (reference sequence). The CDR3 loop spans 13 amino acids. This CDR3 reads CASSLRGDEKLFF. The CDR3 DNA reads TGTGCCAGCAGCCTCCGGGGGGATGAAAAACTGTTTTTT. The full variable domain, its missing parts supplied by reference TRBV7-9 and TRBJ1-4, is DTGVSQNPRHKITKRGQNVTFRCDPISEHNRLYWYRQTLGQGPEFLTYFQNEAQLEKSRLLSDRFSAERPKGSFSTLEIQRTEQGDSAMYLCASSLRGDEKLFFGSGTQLSVL.

This clonotype was seen a handful of times. The chain combines TRBV7-8 with TRBJ2-1; D is unresolved. Trimming stripped 0 bases from V and 7 bases from J, with 13 bases between. CDR1 and CDR2 from the germline V gene are SGHVS and FQNEAQ. This CDR3 contains 15 residues. This chain's CDR3 is CASSLARLLANEQFF. The CDR3 bases are TGTGCCAGCAGCTTAGCGCGGTTACTCGCGAATGAGCAGTTCTTC.

V is TRBV27 and J is TRBJ2-2; no reliable D call. CDR1 is MNHEY and CDR2 is SMNVEV in the germline V gene (reference sequence). The CDR3 consists of 16 residues. Trimming removed 5 bases at V and 0 bases at J, with 13 bases between. In DNA, the CDR3 is TGTGCCAGCAGTCCTCGTCCGAGGCCGAACACCGGGGAGCTGTTTTTT. Residues: CASSPRPRPNTGELFF.

This clonotype was detected only a few times. The rearrangement uses TRBV6-5 and TRBJ2-3; D unclear. V lost 4 bases to trimming and J lost 2 bases, with 16 bases between them. The V gene's germline CDR1 is MNHEY and CDR2 SVGAGI. The CDR3 runs 16 residues. CDR3 coding DNA: TGTGCCAGCAGTTCCACAGCGAGTGGCTCCACAGATACGCAGTATTTT. This encodes CASSSTASGSTDTQYF.

The CDR3: CSDYQGDTDTQYF. The CDR3 coding sequence is TGCAGCGATTATCAGGGGGACACAGATACGCAGTATTTT. J is TRBJ2-3 and V is TRBV20-1; 7 positions match TRBD1. The V gene's germline CDR1 is DFQATT and CDR2 SNEGSKA (reference sequence). CDR3 length equals 13 residues.

This clonotype was seen a handful of times. The chain links TRBV5-5 to TRBJ2-7, with TRBD1 as a possible D gene (6 bases). The V end lost 4 bases, the J end lost 1 base, and 21 bases lay between the germline ends. CDR1 SGHKS and CDR2 YYEKEE come from the germline V gene (reference sequence). This CDR3 contains 17 residues. The CDR3 sequence: CASSMATTGPLSYEQYV. Written as DNA, the CDR3 is TGTGCCAGCAGCATGGCAACGACAGGCCCCCTTTCCTACGAGCAGTACGTC.

This clonotype was counted a few times. V gene TRBV6-5 combines with J gene TRBJ1-1, with a possible D match to TRBD1 (5 bases). The germline gives CDR1 MNHEY, CDR2 SVGAGI. The CDR3 spans 14 residues. Trimming left V 5 bases short and J 8 bases short, with 18 bases between. CDR3 coding DNA: TGTGCCAGCAGTCCATTCCGATATCAGGGCGAAGCTTTCTTT. Protein: CASSPFRYQGEAFF.